The sequence of this T cell receptor beta chain was determined in a study of shared clonotypes between healthy human individuals (dated by TCRdb to about 2020). In terms of the full investigation: A couple of women and three men aged 18 to 49 years were included in the cohort. For each donor, CD4 naive and CD4 memory were each run on three plates, CD8 naive on two plates, and CD8 memory on one plate. To estimate repertoire size and how much clonotypes are shared between individuals, the study performed deep sequencing of blood TCR repertoires from a few healthy adults. To increase sequencing depth and limit assay-specific biases, TCR repertoire library preparation and sequencing were carried out by different laboratories using diverse techniques. Each donor's leukapheresis produced roughly between about 0.85 and 10 billion PBMCs. The paper's findings and limits, for the study overall: Rarefaction of sorted-subset datasets indicated incomplete sequencing despite the large sequencing depth. Sampling was restricted to blood, and TCR repertoires in tissue are likely to differ from TCR repertoires in blood. Naive subsets generally had larger estimated clonotype richness than memory subsets did. The small number of donors limited the genetic and exposure-history diversity represented. When a handful of donors were compared, the shared fraction of clonotypes was 5% to 6.5% for naive CD4, 3.5% to 4% for naive CD8, more than 2% for memory CD4, and roughly 0.43% for memory CD8. Higher generation probabilities were observed for clonotypes shared by all four sorted-subset donors than for non-shared clonotypes. Based on pairwise subsampling, the degree of clonotype sharing among donors was expected to be affected by sequencing depth.

This clone was picked up one time. It lacks a known antigen. No clone much larger than this one lies a single base away; base qualities are absent. The donors were healthy, HIV-negative adults who had no recently reported acute infections or vaccinations. All donors were Caucasian adults living in Nashville, Tennessee, USA. CD4+ T cells were enriched through magnetic negative selection, after which naive cells were positively selected on CD45RA and the remaining negative fraction served as the memory subset. After blood collection by leukapheresis, PBMCs were isolated using Ficoll-Histopaque density gradient centrifugation and then cryopreserved in the vapor phase of liquid nitrogen. Analytical flow cytometry was used to check the purity and quantity of each magnetically sorted T cell population. From each sorted fraction, genomic DNA was isolated and quantified by UV absorbance on a Nanodrop 2000c.

The germline V gene (reference sequence) specifies SEHNR as CDR1 and FQNEAQ as CDR2. V drops 5 bases and J drops 0 bases, leaving 14 bases in between. There are 16 amino acids in the CDR3, from cysteine to phenylalanine inclusive. Only the CDR3 region is kept as DNA, spanning 48 bases read in frame from base 1. TCR CDR3 regions were amplified from genomic DNA by multiplex PCR using the deep immunoSEQ assay. Extracted genomic DNA from each cell subset was distributed evenly across all wells of several immunoSEQ 96-well plates, and each plate was treated as a replicate. For sorted subsets, approximately 190 ng of genomic DNA, equivalent to 30,000 or so T cell genomes, went into each replicate PCR. Purified libraries were quantified with a Qubit 3.0 fluorometer, sized on a Bioanalyzer 2100, and re-quantified with the KAPA Library Quantification kit. Each immunoSEQ 96-well plate was sequenced on its own single-read 150-cycle Illumina NextSeq 550 flow cell. The study's own analysis went as follows. The immunoSEQ output contained only junctional sequences without quality scores, so filtering could not match that applied to full-length reads. Sequences were annotated with PyIR, a Python wrapper for IgBLAST v1.9, and V/J genes and CDR3 were assigned using IMGT germline references. Any read was removed if the V/J assignment was weak (E-value above 1e-6), the CDR3 was missing, or the read contained stop codons, out-of-frame junctions, or ambiguous translated residues. V3J clonotypes were defined as sequences sharing an identical inferred V gene, J gene, and CDR3 amino acid sequence. Percentage overlap between repertoires was calculated by dividing the number of shared unique clonotypes by the size of the smaller repertoire. Richness of each repertoire was evaluated using RTK rarefaction, the Chao1 estimator, and Recon v2.1 estimates of unobserved clonotypes. For all TCRbeta clonotypes obtained by the gDNA method from a handful of donors, generation probabilities were computed with OLGA. TCRdb retrieved this table from immuneACCESS and kept in-frame rearrangements only. Not all clones are present; in checked studies, unresolved V genes account for under half, and no reason is known for the remainder. The V and J calls and clone size are taken from that table; D and trimming were inferred from the DNA. Within this sample are approximately 700,000 clones, with 55% to 85% of them counted one time only. The top ten constitute around 1.8% of the sample.

This sequence was found in a woman between 25 and 40 years old in good health. Source material: memory CD4+ T cells sorted from blood. Read against the paper, the sample's cell subset or site label means: CD45RA-negative fraction. The chain joins TRBV7-9 to TRBJ2-1; the D gene cannot be named for sure. The CDR3 amino acid sequence is: CASSPRVIFSYNEQFF. In nucleotides, the sequence is TGTGCCAGCAGCCCCCGGGTTATCTTCTCCTACAATGAGCAGTTCTTC.